Described below is a single T cell receptor beta chain sequence and its context. What it binds is not known. The sample comes from a study of OX40 agonist ivuxolimab in advanced cancers. Turning to the study itself: A history of anti-PD-1, anti-PD-L1 or anti-CTLA-4 therapy was acceptable, and roughly 40% had some. Three patients, one with hepatocellular carcinoma and two with cutaneous melanoma, achieved partial responses.

This CDR3 has 13 amino acids. The V and J ends lost 5 bases and 5 bases respectively, with 10 bases between them. CDR1 and CDR2 from the germline V gene are SGHTA and FQGTGA. The table came from immunoSEQ multiplex PCR; TCRdb's copy has only in-frame clones and leaves some out. The sample yields approximately 31,000 clones, roughly nine tenths seen once. Findings of the study overall: Clonal expansion was seen in CD4+ and CD8+ blood T cells by week 6 at 0.1 to 3.0 mg/kg.

The genes are TRBV7-3 and TRBJ2-1; D gene ambiguous. The sample consisted of CD4+ or CD8+ T cells sorted from blood, taken in a trial of the OX40 agonist ivuxolimab. This receptor was obtained from an adult with an advanced solid tumor such as melanoma, head and neck, liver or kidney cancer. The DNA for the CDR3 is TGTGCCAGCAGCGCCCGATATGACAATGAGCAGTTCTTC. It is translated as CASSARYDNEQFF.